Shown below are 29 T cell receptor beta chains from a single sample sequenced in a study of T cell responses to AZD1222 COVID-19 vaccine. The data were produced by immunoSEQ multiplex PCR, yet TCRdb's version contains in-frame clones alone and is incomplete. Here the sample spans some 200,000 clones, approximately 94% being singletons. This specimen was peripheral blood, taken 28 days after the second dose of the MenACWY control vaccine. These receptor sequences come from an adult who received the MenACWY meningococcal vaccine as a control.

The CDR3 DNA follows: TGTGCCAGCAGCTTAGGGACAGGGTCGCCCAATGAGCAGTTCTTC. Translation: CASSLGTGSPNEQFF. The chain recombines TRBV11-3 with TRBJ2-1; 8 bases fit TRBD1. Germline V gene sequence: CDR1 SGHNT, CDR2 YENEEA. The CDR3 runs to 15 residues. The J segment lost 6 bases and the V segment lost 1 base, leaving 5 bases of the junction unmatched.

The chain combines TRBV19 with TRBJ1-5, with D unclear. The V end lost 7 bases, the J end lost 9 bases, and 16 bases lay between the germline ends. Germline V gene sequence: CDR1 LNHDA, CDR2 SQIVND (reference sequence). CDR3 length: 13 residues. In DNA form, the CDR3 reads TGTGCCAGTAAACCCACCCAGTTTGCGCCCCAGCATTTT. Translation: CASKPTQFAPQHF.

CDR3 nucleotides: TGTGCCAGCAGCCGTTCAGGGTCCGGAGGCTACACCTTC. Amino acid sequence: CASSRSGSGGYTF. The rearrangement joins TRBV3-1 (or the pseudogene TRBV3-2) to TRBJ1-2, with D maybe TRBD1 (5 bases). The CDR3 extends over 13 amino acids. V lost 4 bases and J lost 8, with 14 bases in between. The germline gives CDR1 LGHDT, CDR2 YNNKEL (reference sequence).

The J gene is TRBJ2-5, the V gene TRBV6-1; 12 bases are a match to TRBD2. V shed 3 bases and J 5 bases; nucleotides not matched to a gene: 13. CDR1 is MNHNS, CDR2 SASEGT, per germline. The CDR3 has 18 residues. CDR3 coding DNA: TGTGCCAGCAGTGACGGACTAGCGGGATTGGCTTTATGGGAGACCCAGTACTTC. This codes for CASSDGLAGLALWETQYF.

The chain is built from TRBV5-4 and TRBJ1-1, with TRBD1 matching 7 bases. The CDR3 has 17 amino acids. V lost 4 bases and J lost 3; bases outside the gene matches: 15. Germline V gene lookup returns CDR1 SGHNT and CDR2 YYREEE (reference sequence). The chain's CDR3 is CASSLPVTRGKDTEAFF. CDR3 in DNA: TGTGCCAGCAGCCTACCCGTTACCAGGGGGAAGGACACTGAAGCTTTCTTT. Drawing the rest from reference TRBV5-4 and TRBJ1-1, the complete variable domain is ETGVTQSPTHLIKTRGQQVTLRCSSQSGHNTVSWYQQALGQGPQFIFQYYREEENGRGNFPPRFSGLQFPNYSSELNVNALELDDSALYLCASSLPVTRGKDTEAFFGQGTRLTVV.

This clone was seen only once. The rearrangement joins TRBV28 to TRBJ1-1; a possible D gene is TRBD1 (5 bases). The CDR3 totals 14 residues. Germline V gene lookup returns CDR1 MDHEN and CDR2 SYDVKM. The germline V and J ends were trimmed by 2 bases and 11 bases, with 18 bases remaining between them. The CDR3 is CASSLSAWGNRAFF. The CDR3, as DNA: TGTGCCAGCAGTTTAAGTGCGTGGGGGAATAGGGCTTTCTTT. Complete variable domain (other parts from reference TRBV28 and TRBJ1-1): DVKVTQSSRYLVKRTGEKVFLECVQDMDHENMFWYRQDPGLGLRLIYFSYDVKMKEKGDIPEGYSVSREKKERFSLILESASTNQTSMYLCASSLSAWGNRAFFGQGTRLTVV.

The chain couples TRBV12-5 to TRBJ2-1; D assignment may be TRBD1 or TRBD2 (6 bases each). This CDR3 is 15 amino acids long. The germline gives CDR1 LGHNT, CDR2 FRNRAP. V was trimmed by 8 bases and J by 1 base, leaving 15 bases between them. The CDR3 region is CASKRGELSYNEQFF. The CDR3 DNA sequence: TGTGCTAGTAAGAGGGGGGAATTGTCCTACAATGAGCAGTTCTTC. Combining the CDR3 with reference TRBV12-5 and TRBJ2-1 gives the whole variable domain DARVTQTPRHKVTEMGQEVTMRCQPILGHNTVFWYRQTMMQGLELLAYFRNRAPLDDSGMPKDRFSAEMPDATLATLKIQPSEPRDSAVYFCASKRGELSYNEQFFGPGTRLTVL.

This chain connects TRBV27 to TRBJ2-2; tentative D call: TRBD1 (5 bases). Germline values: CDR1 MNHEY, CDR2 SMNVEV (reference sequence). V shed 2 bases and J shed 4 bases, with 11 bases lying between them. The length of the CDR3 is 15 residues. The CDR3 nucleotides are TGTGCCAGCAGTTTAGTAGGGGCCGTCACCGGGGAGCTGTTTTTT. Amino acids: CASSLVGAVTGELFF.

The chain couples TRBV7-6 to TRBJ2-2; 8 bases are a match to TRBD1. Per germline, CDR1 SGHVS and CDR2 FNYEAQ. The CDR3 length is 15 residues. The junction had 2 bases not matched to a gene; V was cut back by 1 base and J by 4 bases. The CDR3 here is CASSLGTGSTGELFF. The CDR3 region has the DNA TGTGCCAGCAGCTTAGGGACAGGGTCCACCGGGGAGCTGTTTTTT.

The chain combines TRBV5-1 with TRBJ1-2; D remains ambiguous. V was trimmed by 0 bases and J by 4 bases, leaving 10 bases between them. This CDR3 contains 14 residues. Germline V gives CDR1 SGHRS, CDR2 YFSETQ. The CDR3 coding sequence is TGCGCCAGCAGCTTGGAGGAGGGCAGCTATGGCTACACCTTC. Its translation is CASSLEEGSYGYTF.

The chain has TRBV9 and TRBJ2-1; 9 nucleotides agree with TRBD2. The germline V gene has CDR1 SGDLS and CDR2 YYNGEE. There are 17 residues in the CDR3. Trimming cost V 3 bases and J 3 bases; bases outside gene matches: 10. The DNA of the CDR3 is TGTGCCAGCAGCGCCGAACCGGGACTAGCTATCTACAATGAGCAGTTCTTC. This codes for CASSAEPGLAIYNEQFF. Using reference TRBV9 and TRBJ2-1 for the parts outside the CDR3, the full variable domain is DSGVTQTPKHLITATGQRVTLRCSPRSGDLSVYWYQQSLDQGLQFLIQYYNGEERAKGNILERFSAQQFPDLHSELNLSSLELGDSALYFCASSAEPGLAIYNEQFFGPGTRLTVL.

CDR3 sequence: CASSSPGQGYEQYF. CDR3 sequence (DNA): TGTGCCAGTAGTTCCCCGGGACAGGGTTACGAGCAGTACTTC. J is TRBJ2-7 and V is TRBV19; 9 positions agree with TRBD1. Germline CDR1 LNHDA, CDR2 SQIVND (reference sequence). This CDR3 is 14 amino acids long. Trimming cost V 5 bases and J 4 bases; bases outside gene matches: 6.

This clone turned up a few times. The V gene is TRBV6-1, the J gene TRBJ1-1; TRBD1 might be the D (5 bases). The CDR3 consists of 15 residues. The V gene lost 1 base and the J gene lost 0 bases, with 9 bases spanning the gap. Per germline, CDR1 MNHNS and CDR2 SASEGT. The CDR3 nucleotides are TGTGCCAGCAGTGAAGGCCCAGGGCTGAACACTGAAGCTTTCTTT. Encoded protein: CASSEGPGLNTEAFF.

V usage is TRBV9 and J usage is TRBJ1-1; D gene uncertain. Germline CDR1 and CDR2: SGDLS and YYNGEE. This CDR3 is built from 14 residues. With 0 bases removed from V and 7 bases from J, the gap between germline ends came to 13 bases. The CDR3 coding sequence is TGTGCCAGCAGCGTAGTGTCAGCCAACGTTGAAGCTTTCTTT. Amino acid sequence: CASSVVSANVEAFF.

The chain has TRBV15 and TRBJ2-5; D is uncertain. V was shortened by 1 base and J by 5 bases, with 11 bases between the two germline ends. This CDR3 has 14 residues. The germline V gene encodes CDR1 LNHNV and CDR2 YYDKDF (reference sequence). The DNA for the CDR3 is TGTGCCACCAGCAGAGGGGGTAACTGGGAGACCCAGTACTTC. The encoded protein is CATSRGGNWETQYF.

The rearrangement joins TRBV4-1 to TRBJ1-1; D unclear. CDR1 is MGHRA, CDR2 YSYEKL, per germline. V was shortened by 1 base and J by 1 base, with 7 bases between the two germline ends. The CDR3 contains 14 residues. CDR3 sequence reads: CASSQVGRNTEAFF. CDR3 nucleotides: TGCGCCAGCAGCCAAGTAGGGAGGAACACTGAAGCTTTCTTT.

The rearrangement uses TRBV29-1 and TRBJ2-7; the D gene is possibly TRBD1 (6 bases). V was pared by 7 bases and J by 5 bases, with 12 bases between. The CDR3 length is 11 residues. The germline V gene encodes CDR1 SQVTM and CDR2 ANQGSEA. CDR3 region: CSALQGNEQYF. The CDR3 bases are TGCAGCGCCCTACAGGGCAACGAGCAGTACTTC.

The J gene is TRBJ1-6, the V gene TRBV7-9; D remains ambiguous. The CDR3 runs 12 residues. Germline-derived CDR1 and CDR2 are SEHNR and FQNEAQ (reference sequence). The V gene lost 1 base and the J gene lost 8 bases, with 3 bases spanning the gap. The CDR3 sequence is CASSLGDSPLHF. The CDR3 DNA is TGTGCCAGCAGCTTAGGGGATTCACCCCTCCACTTT.

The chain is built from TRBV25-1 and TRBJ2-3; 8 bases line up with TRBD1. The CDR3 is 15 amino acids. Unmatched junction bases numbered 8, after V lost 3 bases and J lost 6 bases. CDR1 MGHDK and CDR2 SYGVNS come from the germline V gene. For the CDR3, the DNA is TGTGCCAGCAGTGACCAGGGGGCACTCGGGGATACGCAGTATTTT. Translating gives CASSDQGALGDTQYF.

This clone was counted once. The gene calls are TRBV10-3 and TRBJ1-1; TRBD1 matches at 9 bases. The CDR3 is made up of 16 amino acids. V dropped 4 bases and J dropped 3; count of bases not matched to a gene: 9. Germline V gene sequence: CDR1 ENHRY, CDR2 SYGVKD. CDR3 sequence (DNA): TGTGCCATCAGTGGGACCGGGACAGGGACGGACACTGAAGCTTTCTTT. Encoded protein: CAISGTGTGTDTEAFF.

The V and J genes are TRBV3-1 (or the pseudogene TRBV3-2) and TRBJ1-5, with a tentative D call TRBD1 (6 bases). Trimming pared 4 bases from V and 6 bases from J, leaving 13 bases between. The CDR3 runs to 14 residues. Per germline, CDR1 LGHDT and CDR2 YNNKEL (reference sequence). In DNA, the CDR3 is TGTGCCAGCAGCCGAGGGGGGGCGGGTCAGCCCCAGCATTTT. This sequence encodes CASSRGGAGQPQHF.

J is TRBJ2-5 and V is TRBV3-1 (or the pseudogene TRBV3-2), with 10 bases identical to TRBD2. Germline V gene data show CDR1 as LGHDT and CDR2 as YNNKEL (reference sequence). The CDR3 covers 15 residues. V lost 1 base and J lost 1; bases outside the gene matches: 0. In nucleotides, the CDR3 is TGTGCCAGCAGCCAAGCTAGCGGGGGCCAAGAGACCCAGTACTTC. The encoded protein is CASSQASGGQETQYF.

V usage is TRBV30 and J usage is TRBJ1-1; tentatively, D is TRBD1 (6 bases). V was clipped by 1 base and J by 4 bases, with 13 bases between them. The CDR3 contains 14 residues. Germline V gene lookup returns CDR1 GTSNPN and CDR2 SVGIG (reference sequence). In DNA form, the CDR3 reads TGTGCCTGGAGTGCGACAGGCTCGGGCACTGAAGCTTTCTTT. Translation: CAWSATGSGTEAFF.

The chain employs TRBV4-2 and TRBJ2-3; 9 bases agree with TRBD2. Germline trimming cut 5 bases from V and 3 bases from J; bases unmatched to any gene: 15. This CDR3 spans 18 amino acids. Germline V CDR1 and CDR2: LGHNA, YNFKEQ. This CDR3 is CASSTPGTSREATDTQYF. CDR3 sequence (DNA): TGTGCCAGCAGCACTCCGGGGACTAGCCGGGAGGCAACAGATACGCAGTATTTT.

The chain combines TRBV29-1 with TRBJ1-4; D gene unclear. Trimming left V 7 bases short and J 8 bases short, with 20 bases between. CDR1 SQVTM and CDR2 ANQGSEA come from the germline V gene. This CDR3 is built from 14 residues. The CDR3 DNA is TGCAGCGGATTGGGGTCCCGTTCGGGAGAAAAACTGTTTTTT. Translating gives CSGLGSRSGEKLFF.

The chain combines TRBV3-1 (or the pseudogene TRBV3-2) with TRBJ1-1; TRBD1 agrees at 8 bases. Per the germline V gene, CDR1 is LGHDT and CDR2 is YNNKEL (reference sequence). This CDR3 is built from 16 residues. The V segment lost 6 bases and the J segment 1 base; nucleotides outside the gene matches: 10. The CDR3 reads CASSRGRTGKNTEAFF. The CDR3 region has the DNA TGTGCCAGCAGTCGGGGTAGGACAGGGAAGAACACTGAAGCTTTCTTT.

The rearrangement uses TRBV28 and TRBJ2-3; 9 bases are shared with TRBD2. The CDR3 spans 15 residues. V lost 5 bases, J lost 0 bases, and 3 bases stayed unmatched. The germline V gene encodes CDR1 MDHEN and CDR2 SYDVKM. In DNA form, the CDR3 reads TGTGCCAGCAGTCTACTAGCGGGTAGCACAGATACGCAGTATTTT. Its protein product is CASSLLAGSTDTQYF.

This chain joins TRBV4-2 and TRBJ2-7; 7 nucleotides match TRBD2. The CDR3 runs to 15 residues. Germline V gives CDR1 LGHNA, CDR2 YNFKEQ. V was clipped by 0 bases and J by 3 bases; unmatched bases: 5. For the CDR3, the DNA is TGTGCCAGCAGCCAAGACCTAGCGGCCCTCTACGAGCAGTACTTC. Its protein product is CASSQDLAALYEQYF.

Here the CDR3 reads CASRLQVKQFF. The DNA of the CDR3 is TGTGCCAGCAGACTACAGGTAAAGCAGTTCTTC. This chain links TRBV6-5 with TRBJ2-1; perhaps TRBD1 as D (5 bases). CDR3 size: 11 residues. Trimming left V 6 bases short and J 11 bases short, with 11 bases between. Looked up from germline, CDR1 is MNHEY and CDR2 is SVGAGI.